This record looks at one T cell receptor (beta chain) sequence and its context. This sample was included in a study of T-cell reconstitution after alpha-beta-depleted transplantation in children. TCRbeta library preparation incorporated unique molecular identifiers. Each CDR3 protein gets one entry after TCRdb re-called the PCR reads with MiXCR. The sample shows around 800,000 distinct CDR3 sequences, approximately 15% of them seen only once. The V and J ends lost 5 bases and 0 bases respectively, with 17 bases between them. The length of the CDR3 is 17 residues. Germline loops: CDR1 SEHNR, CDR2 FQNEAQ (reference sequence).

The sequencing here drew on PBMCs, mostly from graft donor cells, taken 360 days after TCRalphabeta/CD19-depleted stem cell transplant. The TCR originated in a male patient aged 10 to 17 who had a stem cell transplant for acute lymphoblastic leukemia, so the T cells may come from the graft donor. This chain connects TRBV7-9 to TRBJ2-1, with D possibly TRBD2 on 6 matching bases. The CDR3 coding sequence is TGTGCCAGCAGCGCATGGGACTCCAAGAGCTCCTACAATGAGCAGTTCTTC. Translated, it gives CASSAWDSKSSYNEQFF.